A single sample gave rise to the 28 T cell receptor beta chains below, sequenced in a study of technical replicates of blood from several donors. Sequenced by immunoSEQ multiplex PCR; TCRdb stores in-frame clones only, minus some. Found here are fewer than 100,000 clones, around 95% of them singletons; the top ten hold around 0.22%. Sequenced input: T cells isolated from PBMCs. These receptors were taken from a human donor in good health.

V and J are TRBV18 and TRBJ1-1; TRBD1 agrees at 7 bases. This CDR3 contains 13 residues. Germline CDR1 is KGHSH and CDR2 is LQKENI. V lost 3 bases and J lost 3; bases outside the gene matches: 1. The DNA for the CDR3 is TGTGCCAGCTCACCCACAGGGGACACTGAAGCTTTCTTT. Translation gives CASSPTGDTEAFF.

This clone was seen once. The chain couples TRBV11-2 to TRBJ1-4; D gene ambiguous. The CDR3 runs to 18 residues. Trimming shortened V by 4 bases and J by 3 bases, and 21 bases separated the two germline ends. Per germline, CDR1 SGHAT and CDR2 FQNNGV. This chain's CDR3 is CASSSPEEKPFSNEKLFF. The CDR3 region has the DNA TGTGCCAGCAGCTCCCCCGAGGAGAAACCATTTTCTAATGAAAAACTGTTTTTT.

CDR3 in amino acids: CASSWGPVTGEAFF. In DNA, the CDR3 is TGTGCCAGCAGCTGGGGACCCGTGACAGGGGAAGCTTTCTTT. The chain is built from TRBV5-8 and TRBJ1-1; TRBD1 agrees at 7 bases. Germline V gives CDR1 SGHTS, CDR2 YDEGEE. With V trimmed by 3 bases and J by 8 bases, 10 bases remained unmatched. The CDR3 sequence is 14 residues long. Based on the CDR3 plus reference TRBV5-8 and TRBJ1-1, the full variable domain is EAGVTQSPTHLIKTRGQQATLRCSPISGHTSVYWYQQALGLGLQFLLWYDEGEERNRGNFPPRFSGRQFPNYSSELNVNALELEDSALYLCASSWGPVTGEAFFGQGTRLTVV.

V usage is TRBV7-6 and J usage is TRBJ2-5; maybe TRBD2 (6 bases). Looked up from germline, CDR1 is SGHVS and CDR2 is FNYEAQ. The CDR3 extends over 15 amino acids. The V gene lost 1 base and the J gene lost 7 bases, with 16 bases spanning the gap. The CDR3 is CASSLVWRAEGTQYF. For the CDR3, the DNA is TGTGCCAGCAGCTTAGTTTGGCGGGCGGAGGGGACCCAGTACTTC. Filled out from reference TRBV7-6 and TRBJ2-5, the complete variable domain reads GAGVSQSPRYKVTKRGQDVALRCDPISGHVSLYWYRQALGQGPEFLTYFNYEAQQDKSGLPNDRFSAERPEGSISTLTIQRTEQRDSAMYRCASSLVWRAEGTQYFGPGTRLLVL.

J is TRBJ1-2 and V is TRBV27, with D perhaps matching TRBD1 (6 bases). With 1 base removed from V and 6 bases from J, the gap between germline ends came to 12 bases. This CDR3 is built from 14 residues. Germline assignment: CDR1 MNHEY and CDR2 SMNVEV (reference sequence). The CDR3 bases are TGTGCCAGCAGTTTATTCGGGGGGGCGGATGGCTACACCTTC. Amino acid sequence: CASSLFGGADGYTF.

The V call is TRBV7-9, the J call TRBJ2-1; D perhaps matches TRBD1 (6 bases). CDR1 and CDR2 from the germline V gene are SEHNR and FQNEAQ (reference sequence). The CDR3 length is 15 residues. For the CDR3, the DNA is TGTGCGATCACTGGGGGCCTTAGCTCCTACAATGAGCAGTTCTTC. Translation gives CAITGGLSSYNEQFF.

This chain joins TRBV27 and TRBJ2-5; the D gene is possibly TRBD2 (5 bases). V lost 6 bases, J lost 4 bases, and 21 bases lay in between. CDR3 size: 16 residues. Per the germline V gene, CDR1 is MNHEY and CDR2 is SMNVEV (reference sequence). The CDR3 region has the DNA TGTGCCAGCAGAGGCGAGGGAGAACTGGTGGGAGAGACCCAGTACTTC. Translation gives CASRGEGELVGETQYF.

The gene calls are TRBV6-4 and TRBJ1-5; weak D call: TRBD1 (6 bases). In germline, CDR1 is MRHNA, CDR2 SNTAGT. V was shortened by 3 bases and J by 4 bases, with 10 bases between the two germline ends. The CDR3 covers 14 residues. In DNA form, the CDR3 reads TGTGCCAGCAGTGAATTAGGGGGAAATCAGCCCCAGCATTTT. This codes for CASSELGGNQPQHF.

This chain uses TRBV28 with TRBJ2-1, with TRBD1 identical over 8 bases. From germline, CDR1 is MDHEN and CDR2 SYDVKM. This CDR3 contains 12 residues. V dropped 6 bases and J dropped 7; count of bases not matched to a gene: 2. The CDR3 DNA follows: TGTGCCAGCAGCCGACAGGGGAATGAGCAGTTCTTC. It is translated as CASSRQGNEQFF.

The rearrangement links TRBV11-2 to TRBJ2-1; no firm D call. The CDR3 is 14 residues long. Germline assignment: CDR1 SGHAT and CDR2 FQNNGV. V was trimmed by 8 bases and J by 3 bases, leaving 14 bases between them. CDR3 DNA sequence: TGTGCCAGCCTTCCGGGTCCAAACTACAATGAGCAGTTCTTC. It codes for CASLPGPNYNEQFF.

V is TRBV15 and J is TRBJ2-1, with D perhaps TRBD1 (6 bases). The CDR3 runs to 13 residues. V gave up 4 bases and J gave up 8 bases, with 12 bases separating them. CDR1 is LNHNV, CDR2 YYDKDF, per germline (reference sequence). The CDR3 coding sequence is TGTGCCACCAGCAACAGGGTTAAGGATGAGCAGTTCTTC. This codes for CATSNRVKDEQFF.

The chain recombines TRBV5-1 with TRBJ1-2; possibly TRBD1 for D (6 bases). Trimming took 4 bases from V and 2 from J, leaving 15 bases between them. This CDR3 region has 15 residues. Germline V gene lookup returns CDR1 SGHRS and CDR2 YFSETQ. The DNA for the CDR3 is TGCGCCAGCAGCCCAGGGGCAGTAGAGAACTATGGCTACACCTTC. It encodes CASSPGAVENYGYTF.

The chain is built from TRBV4-1 and TRBJ2-7, with 7 bases fitting TRBD1. The CDR3 covers 15 residues. V shed 0 bases, J shed 0 bases, and the junction held 2 bases outside the gene matches. Germline V gene data show CDR1 as MGHRA and CDR2 as YSYEKL. The CDR3 nucleotides read TGCGCCAGCAGCCAAGATGACAGGGACTCCTACGAGCAGTACTTC. Translated: CASSQDDRDSYEQYF.

This rearrangement joins TRBV29-1 to TRBJ1-1; D is uncertain. This CDR3 is 14 amino acids long. The ends were cut back, 0 bases at V and 0 bases at J, with 8 bases in the middle. Germline V gene data show CDR1 as SQVTM and CDR2 as ANQGSEA. CDR3 sequence reads: CSVEERPMNTEAFF. CDR3 DNA sequence: TGCAGCGTTGAAGAGAGGCCGATGAACACTGAAGCTTTCTTT.

The CDR3 here is CASSTGSYNSPLHF. DNA of the CDR3: TGCGCCAGCAGTACAGGGTCCTATAATTCACCCCTCCACTTT. The rearrangement joins TRBV10-1 to TRBJ1-6, with a possible D match to TRBD1 (6 bases). The germline gives CDR1 WNHNN, CDR2 SYGVQD (reference sequence). Deletions cut 5 bases from V and 1 base from J, with 6 bases between. The CDR3 length is 14 residues.

V usage is TRBV11-2 and J usage is TRBJ2-4, with TRBD1 as a possible D gene (6 bases). Germline lookup yields CDR1 SGHAT and CDR2 FQNNGV. CDR3 length: 18 residues. V lost 3 bases and J 1 base, leaving 19 bases between the germline ends. CDR3 coding DNA: TGTGCCAGCAGCTTCACCGATGTGGGGGCGGCGGCCAAAAACATTCAGTACTTC. Amino acids: CASSFTDVGAAAKNIQYF.

The gene calls are TRBV27 and TRBJ1-2, with 9 bases matching TRBD1. CDR1 MNHEY and CDR2 SMNVEV come from the germline V gene (reference sequence). This CDR3 has 15 amino acids. Trimming removed 5 bases from V and 6 bases from J; junction bases left unmatched: 10. CDR3 region: CASSPTGGARNGYTF. CDR3 DNA sequence: TGTGCCAGCAGTCCAACAGGGGGCGCTAGGAATGGCTACACCTTC.

The chain uses TRBV5-6 and TRBJ2-1; D is possibly TRBD2 (6 bases). The CDR3 runs 19 residues. V was cut by 2 bases and J by 3 bases, with 24 bases left in between. Per germline, CDR1 SGHDT and CDR2 YYEEEE. CDR3 region: CASSFSLLASGVYYNEQFF. For the CDR3, the DNA is TGTGCCAGCAGCTTCTCTCTCTTAGCGTCGGGAGTCTACTACAATGAGCAGTTCTTC.

The J gene is TRBJ1-5, the V gene TRBV27; TRBD1 agrees at 9 bases. The CDR3 is 13 amino acids. V trimming: 3 bases; J trimming: 9 bases; junction bases outside the gene matches: 3. CDR1 and CDR2 from the germline V gene are MNHEY and SMNVEV (reference sequence). This CDR3 is CASSFDRGGPQHF. Written as DNA, the CDR3 is TGTGCCAGCAGTTTTGACAGGGGGGGGCCCCAGCATTTT.

The rearrangement links TRBV19 to TRBJ2-3, with D tentatively TRBD2 (7 bases). V was pared by 6 bases and J by 1 base, with 14 bases between. Germline loops: CDR1 LNHDA, CDR2 SQIVND (reference sequence). The CDR3 sequence is 15 residues long. CDR3 bases: TGTGCCAGTAGATGGGGGGGGGCCGGCACAGATACGCAGTATTTT. The encoded protein is CASRWGGAGTDTQYF. The complete variable domain, with remaining parts taken from reference TRBV19 and TRBJ2-3, reads DGGITQSPKYLFRKEGQNVTLSCEQNLNHDAMYWYRQDPGQGLRLIYYSQIVNDFQKGDIAEGYSVSREKKESFPLTVTSAQKNPTAFYLCASRWGGAGTDTQYFGPGTRLTVL.

The rearrangement joins TRBV10-2 to TRBJ1-2; D is unclear. Trimming pared 4 bases from V and 8 bases from J, leaving 8 bases between. CDR1 and CDR2 (germline): WSHSY, SAAADI. This CDR3 is built from 11 residues. The CDR3 spells CASSGAAGYTF. DNA of the CDR3: TGCGCCAGCAGTGGGGCAGCAGGCTACACCTTC.

The CDR3 reads CSVEEGQRNGEAFF. The DNA for the CDR3 is TGCAGCGTTGAAGAAGGACAGAGGAACGGTGAAGCTTTCTTT. The genes are TRBV29-1 and TRBJ1-1; D might be TRBD1 (6 bases). The CDR3 contains 14 residues. Germline CDR1 SQVTM, CDR2 ANQGSEA. Trimming shortened V by 0 bases and J by 7 bases, and 15 bases separated the two germline ends. The whole variable domain, filled in from reference TRBV29-1 and TRBJ1-1, reads SAVISQKPSRDICQRGTSLTIQCQVDSQVTMMFWYRQQPGQSLTLIATANQGSEATYESGFVIDKFPISRPNLTFSTLTVSNMSPEDSSIYLCSVEEGQRNGEAFFGQGTRLTVV.

The chain has TRBV29-1 and TRBJ1-2; D is undetermined. CDR1 and CDR2 (germline): SQVTM, ANQGSEA. V was shortened by 4 bases and J by 1 base, with 7 bases between the two germline ends. The CDR3 sequence is 12 residues long. The DNA for the CDR3 is TGCAGCGTTGCCCAGATTAACTATGGCTACACCTTC. Its translation: CSVAQINYGYTF.

The chain combines TRBV5-1 with TRBJ1-1; 9 positions match TRBD1. CDR1 is SGHRS, CDR2 YFSETQ, per germline. The CDR3 length is 14 residues. V trimming: 2 bases; J trimming: 3 bases; junction bases outside the gene matches: 2. The CDR3 nucleotides read TGCGCCAGCAGCTTAGGACAGGGGCACACTGAAGCTTTCTTT. Amino acid sequence: CASSLGQGHTEAFF.

The CDR3 sequence is CASSQGRDYRREQYF. The CDR3 bases are TGTGCCAGCAGTCAGGGGCGGGACTATCGACGAGAGCAGTACTTC. The rearrangement links TRBV6-6 to TRBJ2-7, with D possibly matching TRBD2 (7 bases). Per germline, CDR1 MNHNY and CDR2 SVGAGI (reference sequence). Trimming took off 5 bases at V and 7 bases at J, with 21 bases between the two ends. The CDR3 spans 15 residues.

The V and J genes are TRBV7-3 and TRBJ2-3, with 11 nucleotides matching TRBD2. The germline CDR1 and CDR2 sequences are SGHTA and FQGTGA. Trimming removed 0 bases from V and 3 bases from J; junction bases left unmatched: 8. This CDR3 has 18 amino acids. The CDR3 DNA reads TGTGCCAGCAGCTTAACGTTCCGGCTAGCGGGAGGTACAGATACGCAGTATTTT. Its protein product is CASSLTFRLAGGTDTQYF.

This chain joins TRBV2 and TRBJ2-1; 11 positions match TRBD2. The CDR3 runs 15 residues. Trimming cost V 6 bases and J 4 bases; bases outside gene matches: 5. Germline CDR1 reads SNHLY; CDR2 reads FYNNEI. The DNA for the CDR3 is TGTGCCAGCAGCAAATTAGCGGGAGGGTACAATGAGCAGTTCTTC. It is translated as CASSKLAGGYNEQFF.

The J gene is TRBJ1-2, the V gene TRBV7-9; 7 bases line up with TRBD1. Germline-derived CDR1 and CDR2 are SEHNR and FQNEAQ (reference sequence). J gave up 3 bases and V 5 bases, and 3 bases lay outside the gene matches. The CDR3 runs 13 residues. The CDR3 sequence is CASSRTGDYGYTF. The CDR3, as DNA: TGTGCCAGCAGCCGCACAGGGGACTATGGCTACACCTTC.